What follows is one T cell receptor (beta chain) and its context. Its antigen is unidentified. This specimen belongs to a study of T cell responses to AZD1222 COVID-19 vaccine. V lost 4 bases, J lost 3 bases, and 2 bases stayed unmatched. The CDR3 has 15 amino acids. Germline CDR1 reads MGHRA; CDR2 reads YSYEKL. Regarding the study as a whole: Baseline serology detected seropositivity in only 6 or 7 AZD1222 recipients. Possibly, clonal diversity was underestimated; donors were largely white British and included more females.

Analysis merged second doses at about 4 or about 12 weeks. Assay: immunoSEQ multiplex PCR; the TCRdb copy retains only in-frame clones and omits some. The data show some 94,000 clones, with roughly nine tenths seen just once and 5.3% held by the top ten. The chain uses TRBV4-1 and TRBJ2-3; 12 positions agree with TRBD1. This receptor was identified in an adult who received the AZD1222 COVID-19 vaccine. Sequenced material: peripheral blood, taken 28 days after the second AZD1222 dose. This CDR3 reads CASSPGQGATDTQYF. For the CDR3, the DNA is TGCGCCAGCAGCCCGGGACAGGGGGCAACAGATACGCAGTATTTT.